This T cell receptor beta chain was documented in a study of blood T cell repertoires in COVID-19. Background on the study: The cDNA or gDNA used as material had been derived from T cells, B-cell-depleted T cells, or PBMCs.

This clone was counted a single time. Germline CDR1 reads SGHTA; CDR2 reads FQGNSA. The CDR3 has 14 amino acids. With 2 bases removed from V and 0 bases from J, the gap between germline ends came to 7 bases. TCRdb's table, derived via immunoSEQ multiplex PCR, lists solely in-frame clones and lacks some. The sample has about 97,000 clones; more than 65% are singletons. V and J are TRBV7-2 and TRBJ2-5; maybe TRBD1 (6 bases). The receptor's source is a man aged 60 to 69 with acute or convalescent COVID-19. The sequenced sample consisted of peripheral blood. In DNA, the CDR3 is TGTGCCAGCAGCTTACAGGGGTACCAAGAGACCCAGTACTTC. Its translation: CASSLQGYQETQYF.